Listed here are 9 T cell receptor beta chains from one sample, sequenced in a study of blood T cells in healthy people across ages. The authors ran a second PCR of 7 to 11 cycles using a sample-barcoded 5' primer and a J-beta primer mix. TCRdb recomputed calls from the 5' RACE reads with MiXCR, one row per CDR3 protein. Among hundreds of thousands of distinct CDR3 sequences listed, approximately 52% were seen once. Sequenced sample: blood. All receptors derive from a woman aged 80 or over in good health.

This clonotype was found many times. The chain carries TRBV3-1 and TRBJ2-1; TRBD1 agrees at 7 bases. V lost 6 bases and J lost 5; bases outside the gene matches: 7. CDR1 LGHDT and CDR2 YNNKEL come from the germline V gene (reference sequence). The CDR3 runs to 14 residues. The CDR3 DNA reads as TGTGCCAGCAGTCCCCCGGGACAGAACAATGAGCAGTTCTTC. Residues: CASSPPGQNNEQFF.

The rearrangement links TRBV12-3 or TRBV12-4 to TRBJ2-1, with TRBD2 as a possible D gene (7 bases). The end of the DNA fits TRBJ2-7 better, so the J call may be wrong. There are 20 residues in the CDR3. The CDR3 DNA reads as TGTGCCAGCAGCCTAGGGGGGGGCTACTCCGGCCCGGCCCCCTACAATGAGCAGTACTTC. Amino acid sequence: CASSLGGGYSGPAPYNEQYF.

The table lists this clonotype with many counts. This chain connects TRBV2 to TRBJ2-1; 8 nucleotides agree with TRBD1. Trimming at V came to 6 bases and at J to 9 bases, leaving 7 bases not matched to a gene. The CDR3 extends over 13 amino acids. Germline-derived CDR1 and CDR2 are SNHLY and FYNNEI. The CDR3 DNA is TGTGCCAGCAGCACAGGGGGAAGGAGTGAGCAGTTCTTC. It codes for CASSTGGRSEQFF.

The rearrangement uses TRBV24-1 and TRBJ2-1; maybe TRBD1 (5 bases). CDR1 and CDR2 from the germline V gene are KGHDR and SFDVKD. The length of the CDR3 is 16 residues. V lost 9 bases, J lost 0 bases, and 17 bases lay in between. CDR3 protein: CATEQEKGSSYNEQFF. The CDR3 DNA is TGTGCCACCGAACAGGAAAAGGGAAGCTCCTACAATGAGCAGTTCTTC.

CDR3: CSATKDRENYEQYF. DNA for the CDR3: TGCAGTGCGACTAAAGACAGGGAGAATTACGAGCAGTACTTC. The chain has TRBV20-1 and TRBJ2-7, with 7 bases fitting TRBD1. V was pared by 6 bases and J by 4 bases, with 12 bases of the junction left unmatched. Germline V gives CDR1 DFQATT, CDR2 SNEGSKA (reference sequence). The CDR3 is made up of 14 amino acids.

The chain recombines TRBV2 with TRBJ1-1; D is undetermined. V lost 5 bases and J 4 bases, leaving 14 bases between the germline ends. Germline lookup yields CDR1 SNHLY and CDR2 FYNNEI. There are 14 residues in the CDR3. The chain's CDR3 is CASSKDYGPTEAFF. CDR3 bases: TGTGCCAGCAGTAAAGACTACGGGCCCACTGAAGCTTTCTTT.

This clonotype was seen ten or more times. The gene calls are TRBV29-1 and TRBJ2-7; TRBD1 might be the D (5 bases). The germline V gene has CDR1 SQVTM and CDR2 ANQGSEA. This CDR3 has 10 amino acids. V lost 6 bases to trimming and J lost 6 bases, with 9 bases between them. The CDR3 region is CSVSQGEQYF. CDR3 DNA sequence: TGCAGCGTCTCCCAGGGCGAGCAGTACTTC.

Notes on this clonotype: This sequence may be a read error, since a much larger clone differs from it by one base. The V call is TRBV3-1, the J call TRBJ2-1; 10 nucleotides agree with TRBD1. Germline assignment: CDR1 LGHDT and CDR2 YNNKEL (reference sequence). The CDR3 extends over 15 amino acids. The V segment lost 4 bases and the J segment 12 bases; nucleotides outside the gene matches: 12. The CDR3 is CASSLTRQGARVQFF. The CDR3 DNA is TGTGCCAGCAGCCTTACCCGACAGGGGGCGCGGGTGCAGTTCTTC.

This clonotype was recorded a few times. This chain links TRBV29-1 with TRBJ2-5; 7 bases are shared with TRBD2. The J call may be mistaken, given a closer DNA end match to TRBJ2-7. This CDR3 contains 12 residues. CDR1 and CDR2 (germline): SQVTM, ANQGSEA. This CDR3 is CSVDGGAYEQYF. In DNA, the CDR3 is TGCAGCGTTGATGGGGGGGCCTACGAGCAGTACTTC.